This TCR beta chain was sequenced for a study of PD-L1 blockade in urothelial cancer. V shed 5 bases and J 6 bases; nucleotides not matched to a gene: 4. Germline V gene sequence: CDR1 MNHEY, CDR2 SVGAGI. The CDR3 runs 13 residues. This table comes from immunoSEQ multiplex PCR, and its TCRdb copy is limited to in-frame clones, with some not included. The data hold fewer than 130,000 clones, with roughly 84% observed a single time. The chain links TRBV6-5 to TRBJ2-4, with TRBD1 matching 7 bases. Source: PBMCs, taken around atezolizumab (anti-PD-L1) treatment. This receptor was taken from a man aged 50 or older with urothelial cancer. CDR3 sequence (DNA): TGTGCCAGCAGTAACTGGGACAGAAACATTCAGTACTTC. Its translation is CASSNWDRNIQYF.